Listed below are T cell receptor beta chains from one sample, sequenced in a study of Graves' ophthalmopathy and Graves' hyperthyroidism. Each CDR3 protein gets one entry after TCRdb re-called the multiplex PCR reads with MiXCR. The table lists about 1.1 million distinct CDR3 sequences, about 35% of them singletons. Material: peripheral blood or thyroid tissue (not recorded which). These TCRs come from an adult man with Graves' hyperthyroidism. CDR3s include the opening cysteine and the closing phenylalanine or tryptophan. D genes are given only for firm matches. Clone size is stated in some rows and not others, as once, few, many or a class when expanded.

TGCAGTGCTAGAGATGACCTAGCGGGGGCCAGGAACACCGGGGAGCTGTTTTTT	CSARDDLAGARNTGELFF	TRBJ2-2	few	TRBD2	TRBV20-1
TGTGCCAGCAGCGCCGGGACTAGCGCCTCCTACGAGCAGTACTTC	CASSAGTSASYEQYF	TRBJ2-7	.	TRBD2	TRBV4-2
TGTGCCAGCAGCTTGCCGACAGGGGGCAGGTTCGGGGAGCTGTTTTTT	CASSLPTGGRFGELFF	TRBJ2-2	few	TRBD1	TRBV5-8
TGTGCCATCAGTGCGGGCAGGGGGAATCAGCCCCAGTACTTC	CAISAGRGNQPQYF	TRBJ2-5	few	TRBD1	TRBV10-3
TGTGCCAGCAGCTTAGTTGCACAGGGCCAAGAGACCCAGTACTTC	CASSLVAQGQETQYF	TRBJ2-5	many	.	TRBV7-2
TGTGCCAGCAGCCCAACTACGAGCTCCTACGAGCAGTACTTC	CASSPTTSSYEQYF	TRBJ2-7	once	.	TRBV6-1
TGTGCCAGCAGCCCTGGGACATTCAACTACGAGCAGTACTTC	CASSPGTFNYEQYF	TRBJ2-7	.	.	TRBV6-5
TGTGCCAGCAGCCAGGGACAGGGGAACACCGGGGAGCTGTTTTTT	CASSQGQGNTGELFF	TRBJ2-2	many	TRBD1	TRBV7-6
TGTGCCAGCACACGGGGGCCGTACTCCTACGAGCAGTACTTC	CASTRGPYSYEQYF	TRBJ2-7	many	.	TRBV7-9
TGTGCCAGCAGTTTCACAGGGGGTGTTACCTACGAGCAGTACTTC	CASSFTGGVTYEQYF	TRBJ2-7	.	TRBD1	TRBV7-2
TGTGCCAGCAGCTTTGCTACGGGCAGGGTGGATGGGGAGACCCAGTACTTC	CASSFATGRVDGETQYF	TRBJ2-5	once	.	TRBV7-3
TGTGCCAGCAGCAACAGTGGCAATCAGCCCCAGCATTTT	CASSNSGNQPQHF	TRBJ1-5	many	.	TRBV3-1
TGTGCCAGCAGTCCCCTAGACAGCCGCAATCAGCCCCAGCATTTT	CASSPLDSRNQPQHF	TRBJ1-5	many	.	TRBV12-3/TRBV12-4
TGTGCCAGCAGCCAAGAGGAGTGGGAAACCGGGGAGCTGTTTTTT	CASSQEEWETGELFF	TRBJ2-2	.	.	TRBV9
TGCAGCGTTGAAGACAGGGGAGATGAAAAACTGTTTTTT	CSVEDRGDEKLFF	TRBJ1-4	many	.	TRBV29-1
TGTGCCAGCAGCTCGGGACTAGCGGGGCCGCCGAACACCGGGGAGCTGTTTTTT	CASSSGLAGPPNTGELFF	TRBJ2-2	few	TRBD2	TRBV7-8
TGTGCCAGCCGTCCCCTCGGGAGGGACTATGGCTACACCTTC	CASRPLGRDYGYTF	TRBJ1-2	.	.	TRBV12-3/TRBV12-4
TGTGCCAGCGGTTGGAACGAGCAGTACTTC	CASGWNEQYF	TRBJ2-7	many	.	TRBV5-8
TGCGCCAGCAGCCAAGAGGGCCAGACCCAGTACTTC	CASSQEGQTQYF	TRBJ2-5	.	.	TRBV4-1